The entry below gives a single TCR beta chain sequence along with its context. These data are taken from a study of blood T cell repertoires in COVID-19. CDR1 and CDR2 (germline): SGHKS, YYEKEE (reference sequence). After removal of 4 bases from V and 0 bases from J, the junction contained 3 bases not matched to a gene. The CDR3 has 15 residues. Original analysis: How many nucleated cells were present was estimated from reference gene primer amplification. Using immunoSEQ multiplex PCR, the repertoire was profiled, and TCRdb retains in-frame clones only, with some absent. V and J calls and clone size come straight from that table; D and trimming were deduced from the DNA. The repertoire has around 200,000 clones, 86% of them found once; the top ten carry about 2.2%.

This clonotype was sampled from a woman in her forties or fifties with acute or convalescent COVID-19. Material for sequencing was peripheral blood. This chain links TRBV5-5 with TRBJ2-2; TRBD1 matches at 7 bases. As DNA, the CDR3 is TGTGCCAGCAGCCAGGACAGGACGAACACCGGGGAGCTGTTTTTT. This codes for CASSQDRTNTGELFF.